Listed below are T cell receptor beta chains from one sample, sequenced in a study of cytomegalovirus exposure and HLA in healthy donors. The table came from immunoSEQ multiplex PCR; TCRdb's copy has only in-frame clones and leaves some out. The sample lists under 200,000 clones, over 80% occurring once. The sequenced material came from PBMCs. The receptors come from a middle-aged man in good health and CMV-seropositive. Both conserved end residues are part of each CDR3. Fields, in order: J gene, V gene, D gene, clone size, CDR3 DNA, CDR3 protein. A D gene is named only where the DNA matches it firmly. Clone size is given for some rows only: seen once, a few or many times, or a class if the clone is expanded.

J: TRBJ2-1; V: TRBV4-3; D: .; size: .; DNA: TGCGCCAGCAGCGAACTCCCCTCTGGTTCCTACAATGAGCAGTTCTTC; CDR3: CASSELPSGSYNEQFF
J: TRBJ1-2; V: TRBV7-9; D: .; size: few; DNA: TGTGCCAGCAGCCCAGACGGAGTCTATGGCTACACCTTC; CDR3: CASSPDGVYGYTF
J: TRBJ2-7; V: TRBV7-2; D: TRBD1; size: .; DNA: TGTGCCAGCAGCTCCGGACAGGGACCGGGAGAGCAGTACTTC; CDR3: CASSSGQGPGEQYF
J: TRBJ2-7; V: TRBV18; D: TRBD1; size: .; DNA: TGTGCCAGCTCAGATGACAGGGTCTCCTACGAGCAGTACTTC; CDR3: CASSDDRVSYEQYF
J: TRBJ2-3; V: TRBV6-5; D: .; size: once; DNA: TGTGCCAGCAGTTACGGGGGGTCGGTGACAGATACGCAGTATTTT; CDR3: CASSYGGSVTDTQYF
J: TRBJ2-7; V: TRBV10-1; D: TRBD1; size: .; DNA: TGCGCCAGCAGTGTGGGACAGGGCCCCTACGAGCAGTACTTC; CDR3: CASSVGQGPYEQYF
J: TRBJ1-5; V: TRBV9; D: TRBD1; size: .; DNA: TGTGCCAGCAGCGCAGGACAGGAAAATCAGCCCCAGCATTTT; CDR3: CASSAGQENQPQHF
J: TRBJ2-5; V: TRBV6-5; D: TRBD2; size: .; DNA: TGTGCCAGCAGTCCGCCTAGCGGGGGGGTAGAGACCCAGTACTTC; CDR3: CASSPPSGGVETQYF
J: TRBJ1-5; V: TRBV27; D: .; size: .; DNA: TGTGCCAGCAGCACCGGGATTCAGCCCCAGCATTTT; CDR3: CASSTGIQPQHF
J: TRBJ2-5; V: TRBV6-5; D: TRBD2; size: few; DNA: TGTGCCAGCAGTTACGGCCCTAGCGGGGGGAGGGAGACCCAGTACTTC; CDR3: CASSYGPSGGRETQYF
J: TRBJ2-3; V: TRBV30; D: TRBD2; size: .; DNA: TGTGCCTGGAGTCGAAGCGGGGGGTTTGATACGCAGTATTTT; CDR3: CAWSRSGGFDTQYF
J: TRBJ2-3; V: TRBV6-1; D: TRBD1; size: .; DNA: TGTGCCAGCAGTGAAGTTGATCGGGACAGCTACACAGATACGCAGTATTTT; CDR3: CASSEVDRDSYTDTQYF